Each of the 8 T cell receptor beta chains below was sequenced from the same sample in a study of T cells in Graves' hyperthyroidism and ophthalmopathy. RNA transcripts served as the template for amplifying TCR beta CDR3 regions. A first-round RT-PCR of the TCR CDR3 used the HTBI primer set. One entry per CDR3 protein results from TCRdb running MiXCR on the multiplex PCR reads. Counted here are 390,000 or so distinct CDR3 sequences, approximately 15% occurring once; the ten biggest clones make up roughly an eighth. The sample was blood. These receptors were obtained from a young man with Graves' ophthalmopathy.

This clonotype was picked up many times. The chain recombines TRBV20-1 with TRBJ1-1, with D possibly TRBD1 on 5 matching bases. With 6 bases removed from V and 0 bases from J, the gap between germline ends came to 20 bases. In germline, CDR1 is DFQATT, CDR2 SNEGSKA (reference sequence). This CDR3 is 16 amino acids long. The CDR3 protein is CSASNPGRYMNTEAFF. The CDR3 DNA follows: TGCAGTGCCTCGAACCCAGGGCGTTACATGAACACTGAAGCTTTCTTT.

At least ten counts were recorded for this clonotype. The chain carries TRBV10-2 and TRBJ2-7; D remains ambiguous. V lost 3 bases, J lost 3 bases, and 12 bases lay in between. Germline V gives CDR1 WSHSY, CDR2 SAAADI. The CDR3 has 14 amino acids. In DNA, the CDR3 is TGCGCCAGCAGTGACCACCTCGACGACTACGAGCAGTACTTC. Its protein is CASSDHLDDYEQYF.

This clonotype was observed at least ten times. This chain uses TRBV7-3 with TRBJ2-1; 7 nucleotides match TRBD2. This CDR3 has 15 amino acids. V was clipped by 2 bases and J by 8 bases; unmatched bases: 9. Per germline, CDR1 SGHTA and CDR2 FQGTGA. The CDR3 coding sequence is TGTGCCAGCAGCTTAGGGTTGGGAGGGAGCGATGAGCAGTTCTTC. It encodes CASSLGLGGSDEQFF. Filled out from reference TRBV7-3 and TRBJ2-1, the complete variable domain reads GAGVSQTPSNKVTEKGKYVELRCDPISGHTALYWYRQSLGQGPEFLIYFQGTGAADDSGLPNDRFFAVRPEGSVSTLKIQRTERGDSAVYLCASSLGLGGSDEQFFGPGTRLTVL.

This clonotype was found a few times. The chain employs TRBV6-2 or TRBV6-3 and TRBJ1-1; a weak D match, TRBD1 (5 bases). Looked up from germline, CDR1 is MNHEY and CDR2 is SVGEGT. This CDR3 contains 13 residues. V was trimmed by 2 bases and J by 8 bases, leaving 12 bases between them. CDR3 loop: CASSYLAGTEAFF. CDR3 sequence (DNA): TGTGCCAGCAGTTACCTGGCAGGGACCGAAGCTTTCTTT.

This chain joins TRBV6-1 and TRBJ2-2; 7 nucleotides agree with TRBD2. Germline values: CDR1 MNHNS, CDR2 SASEGT. CDR3 length: 17 amino acids. After removal of 7 bases from V and 5 bases from J, the junction contained 16 bases not matched to a gene. The CDR3 is CASIPQLAGVETGELFF. CDR3 sequence (DNA): TGTGCCAGCATCCCACAGTTGGCGGGAGTGGAGACCGGGGAGCTGTTTTTT.

There are many counts of this clonotype. The chain uses TRBV6-2 or TRBV6-3 and TRBJ2-7, with no clear D. Germline V gene data show CDR1 as MNHEY and CDR2 as SVGEGT. The V end lost 2 bases, the J end lost 6 bases, and 8 bases lay between the germline ends. CDR3 size: 12 residues. The CDR3 DNA is TGTGCCAGCAGTTACCTTTCGGGCGAGCAGTACTTC. Amino acid sequence: CASSYLSGEQYF.

This clonotype has ten or more counts. The chain is built from TRBV24-1 and TRBJ2-2; D remains ambiguous. Trimming removed 6 bases at V and 5 bases at J, with 6 bases between. The germline CDR1 and CDR2 sequences are KGHDR and SFDVKD. This CDR3 spans 12 amino acids. The CDR3 bases are TGTGCCACCAGTCTGGGGACCGGGGAGCTGTTTTTT. It codes for CATSLGTGELFF.

A few counts support this clonotype. The chain combines TRBV5-6 with TRBJ2-3, with 8 nucleotides matching TRBD2. The V gene's germline CDR1 is SGHDT and CDR2 YYEEEE. Trimming at V came to 0 bases and at J to 5 bases, leaving 11 bases not matched to a gene. CDR3 length: 17 amino acids. The DNA of the CDR3 is TGTGCCAGCAGCTTGGGCCATACCGGGACTAGTAAAGATACGCAGTATTTT. Residues: CASSLGHTGTSKDTQYF. Variable domain in full (rest from reference TRBV5-6 and TRBJ2-3): DAGVTQSPTHLIKTRGQQVTLRCSPKSGHDTVSWYQQALGQGPQFIFQYYEEEERQRGNFPDRFSGHQFPNYSSELNVNALLLGDSALYLCASSLGHTGTSKDTQYFGPGTRLTVL.